The 22 T cell receptor beta chains below come from one sample, sequenced in a study of T cells after yellow fever vaccination. TCRdb processed the 5' RACE reads anew with MiXCR; each CDR3 protein has one entry. The repertoire has 300,000 or so distinct CDR3 sequences, over 10% of them found once; the top ten carry roughly 0.5%. The source material was CD4+ T cells sorted from PBMCs, sampled 45 days after the yellow fever booster vaccination. The origin of the receptors is a man younger than 45 who received the YFV17D yellow fever vaccine.

The table lists this clonotype with a few counts. The gene calls are TRBV6-1 and TRBJ2-7; a weak D match, TRBD2 (5 bases). V lost 7 bases to trimming and J lost 6 bases, with 19 bases between them. The CDR3 spans 14 residues. Germline V gene lookup returns CDR1 MNHNS and CDR2 SASEGT. The CDR3 DNA follows: TGTGCCAGCACCCTACGGGCAGGACTCGGCGAGCAGTACTTC. Translated: CASTLRAGLGEQYF.

This clonotype was observed a few times. V and J are TRBV12-3 or TRBV12-4 and TRBJ1-6; D is unresolved. V dropped 8 bases and J dropped 0 bases, with 5 bases sitting between them. The CDR3 runs to 13 residues. Here the CDR3 DNA reads TGTGCCAGCGGCGGCTCCTATAATTCACCCCTCCACTTT. Residues: CASGGSYNSPLHF.

The rearrangement joins TRBV5-5 to TRBJ2-5, with TRBD1 as a possible D gene (6 bases). Trimming removed 4 bases from V and 2 bases from J, with 6 bases in between. Germline-derived CDR1 and CDR2 are SGHKS and YYEKEE (reference sequence). This CDR3 is 12 amino acids long. The CDR3 nucleotides read TGTGCCAGCAGCGGGACACAAGAGACCCAGTACTTC. Amino acids: CASSGTQETQYF.

This clonotype has a handful of counts. The rearrangement links TRBV7-2 to TRBJ2-7; 8 bases match TRBD2. Germline lookup yields CDR1 SGHTA and CDR2 FQGNSA. The CDR3 totals 15 residues. V shed 5 bases, J shed 0 bases, and the junction held 6 bases outside the gene matches. The CDR3 loop is CASSKTSASSYEQYF. For the CDR3, the DNA is TGTGCCAGCAGCAAGACTAGCGCCAGCTCCTACGAGCAGTACTTC.

This clonotype was found a few times. The J gene is TRBJ2-2, the V gene TRBV7-3; D might be TRBD1 or TRBD2, each matching 6 bases. V gave up 5 bases and J gave up 2 bases, with 15 bases separating them. CDR1 and CDR2 from the germline V gene are SGHTA and FQGTGA. The CDR3 runs 16 residues. CDR3 coding DNA: TGTGCCAGCAGCCGGACGTCCGGGGGCAACACCGGGGAGCTGTTTTTT. Residues: CASSRTSGGNTGELFF.

This chain joins TRBV4-3 and TRBJ2-7; 8 nucleotides agree with TRBD1. The CDR3 length is 15 residues. Germline trimming cut 1 base from V and 3 bases from J; bases unmatched to any gene: 5. CDR1 LGHNA and CDR2 YSLEER come from the germline V gene. The CDR3 DNA reads as TGCGCCAGCAGCCAAGCCGGGACAGGCTTCTACGAGCAGTACTTC. This translates into CASSQAGTGFYEQYF.

This clonotype was seen a few times. The CDR3 loop reads CASSLWQGQTEQYF. The CDR3 DNA reads TGTGCCAGCAGCTTGTGGCAGGGCCAGACCGAGCAGTACTTC. This chain joins TRBV5-6 and TRBJ2-7; weak D call: TRBD1 (5 bases). This CDR3 is 14 amino acids long. Germline values: CDR1 SGHDT, CDR2 YYEEEE. Trimming removed 1 base from V and 6 bases from J, with 14 bases in between.

This clonotype was counted between two and nine times. V is TRBV20-1 and J is TRBJ2-5; 10 bases line up with TRBD2. Trimming at V came to 6 bases and at J to 0 bases, leaving 7 bases not matched to a gene. The germline V gene encodes CDR1 DFQATT and CDR2 SNEGSKA (reference sequence). The length of the CDR3 is 15 residues. CDR3 DNA sequence: TGCAGTGCGATCGTTAGCGGGAGGCACCAAGAGACCCAGTACTTC. Translating it yields CSAIVSGRHQETQYF.

CDR3 nucleotides: TGTGCCAGTAGTATCGGACGATATTACGAGCAGTACTTC. It codes for CASSIGRYYEQYF. The chain has TRBV19 and TRBJ2-7, with D uncertain. This CDR3 comprises 13 residues. V gave up 3 bases and J gave up 4 bases, with 10 bases separating them. Germline loops: CDR1 LNHDA, CDR2 SQIVND (reference sequence).

This clonotype has a count of ten or more. The chain joins TRBV12-3 or TRBV12-4 to TRBJ2-7; tentatively, D is TRBD1 or TRBD2 (5 bases each). This CDR3 is built from 14 residues. The germline V and J ends were trimmed by 6 bases and 0 bases, with 12 bases remaining between them. CDR3 in DNA: TGTGCCAGCAGCCCAGGGAGAAGCTCCTACGAGCAGTACTTC. It translates to CASSPGRSSYEQYF.

A few counts support this clonotype. The genes are TRBV3-1 and TRBJ2-5, with a weak D call TRBD1 (5 bases). V lost 4 bases and J lost 5, with 14 bases in between. Germline V gene sequence: CDR1 LGHDT, CDR2 YNNKEL (reference sequence). The CDR3 consists of 14 residues. DNA of the CDR3: TGTGCCAGCAGCCTTCCAGGGTTTTCGGAGACCCAGTACTTC. Translated, it gives CASSLPGFSETQYF.

This clonotype was picked up a small number of times. The chain has TRBV20-1 and TRBJ2-7; TRBD2 might be the D (5 bases). Germline lookup yields CDR1 DFQATT and CDR2 SNEGSKA (reference sequence). The CDR3 covers 13 residues. Trimming cost V 0 bases and J 2 bases, with 8 bases left between them. The CDR3 loop reads CSAREGSAYEQYF. Here the CDR3 DNA reads TGCAGTGCTAGAGAGGGTAGCGCCTACGAGCAGTACTTC.

Only a few counts were recorded for this clonotype. The chain combines TRBV5-5 with TRBJ2-4; a weak D match, TRBD1 (6 bases). Trimming shortened V by 6 bases and J by 0 bases, and 19 bases separated the two germline ends. Looked up from germline, CDR1 is SGHKS and CDR2 is YYEKEE (reference sequence). The length of the CDR3 is 17 residues. The DNA of the CDR3 is TGTGCCAGCATCCCGCACACAGGGAAGGGAGCCAAAAACATTCAGTACTTC. Protein sequence: CASIPHTGKGAKNIQYF. The whole variable domain, filled in from reference TRBV5-5 and TRBJ2-4, reads DAGVTQSPTHLIKTRGQQVTLRCSPISGHKSVSWYQQVLGQGPQFIFQYYEKEERGRGNFPDRFSARQFPNYSSELNVNALLLGDSALYLCASIPHTGKGAKNIQYFGAGTRLSVL.

The chain combines TRBV7-8 with TRBJ2-5; weak D call: TRBD1 (6 bases). From germline, CDR1 is SGHVS and CDR2 FQNEAQ. This CDR3 contains 15 residues. V dropped 5 bases and J dropped 2 bases, with 15 bases sitting between them. The CDR3 is CASSPYLGQQETQYF. The DNA for the CDR3 is TGTGCCAGCAGCCCATATCTAGGACAGCAAGAGACCCAGTACTTC. Full variable domain (missing parts from reference TRBV7-8 and TRBJ2-5): GAGVSQSPRYKVAKRGQDVALRCDPISGHVSLFWYQQALGQGPEFLTYFQNEAQLDKSGLPSDRFFAERPEGSVSTLKIQRTQQEDSAVYLCASSPYLGQQETQYFGPGTRLLVL.

This clonotype was seen more than once but under ten times. V is TRBV4-1 and J is TRBJ2-3; 11 nucleotides agree with TRBD2. The germline gives CDR1 MGHRA, CDR2 YSYEKL. The junction had 4 bases not matched to a gene; V was cut back by 4 bases and J by 1 base. The CDR3 sequence is 16 residues long. CDR3 residues: CASSPQGLAGTDTQYF. CDR3 bases: TGCGCCAGCAGCCCGCAGGGACTAGCGGGCACAGATACGCAGTATTTT.

This clonotype turned up a few times. The rearrangement links TRBV12-3 or TRBV12-4 to TRBJ2-3; TRBD2 matches at 9 bases. V shed 3 bases and J 0 bases; nucleotides not matched to a gene: 1. This CDR3 is built from 15 residues. The CDR3 bases are TGTGCCAGCAGTTTTACTAGCGGGAGCACAGATACGCAGTATTTT. Residues: CASSFTSGSTDTQYF.

The chain links TRBV6-5 to TRBJ2-6; TRBD2 is a possible D gene (6 bases). The V end was cut by 2 bases, the J end by 1 base, with 15 bases between. Germline-derived CDR1 and CDR2 are MNHEY and SVGAGI. The CDR3 totals 18 residues. The CDR3 region is CASSYTFPAGSGANVLTF. CDR3 sequence (DNA): TGTGCCAGCAGTTACACCTTCCCCGCGGGGTCTGGGGCCAACGTCCTGACTTTC.

This clonotype showed up just a few times. The chain links TRBV28 to TRBJ1-2; no definite D call. The CDR3 extends over 14 amino acids. Trimming took off 4 bases at V and 5 bases at J, with 14 bases between the two ends. The germline gives CDR1 MDHEN, CDR2 SYDVKM. CDR3 sequence: CASSSRGKIYGYTF. The CDR3 DNA reads as TGTGCCAGCAGTTCCCGTGGCAAGATTTATGGCTACACCTTC.

The chain couples TRBV5-1 to TRBJ2-7; D is ambiguous. The CDR3 runs to 15 residues. Trimming pared 0 bases from V and 0 bases from J, leaving 10 bases between. From germline, CDR1 is SGHRS and CDR2 YFSETQ. CDR3 sequence reads: CASSLDPQSSYEQYF. The DNA for the CDR3 is TGCGCCAGCAGCTTGGATCCGCAGAGCTCCTACGAGCAGTACTTC.

This clonotype was observed a handful of times. The chain combines TRBV30 with TRBJ1-5, with unresolved D. V dropped 0 bases and J dropped 6 bases, with 9 bases sitting between them. This CDR3 spans 13 amino acids. Germline V gene lookup returns CDR1 GTSNPN and CDR2 SVGIG (reference sequence). This CDR3 is CAWSVLGGQPQHF. In DNA form, the CDR3 reads TGTGCCTGGAGTGTCCTGGGAGGTCAGCCCCAGCATTTT.

This clonotype was detected only a few times. The chain couples TRBV5-6 to TRBJ1-5; maybe TRBD1 (5 bases). CDR1 and CDR2 (germline): SGHDT, YYEEEE. The CDR3 has 14 amino acids. Between the trimmed V and J ends, which lost 4 bases and 9 bases, there was a span of 17 bases. CDR3 sequence: CASSTRDGVSPQHF. CDR3 sequence (DNA): TGTGCCAGCAGCACCCGGGACGGGGTGTCGCCCCAGCATTTT. Full variable domain (rest looked up from reference TRBV5-6 and TRBJ1-5): DAGVTQSPTHLIKTRGQQVTLRCSPKSGHDTVSWYQQALGQGPQFIFQYYEEEERQRGNFPDRFSGHQFPNYSSELNVNALLLGDSALYLCASSTRDGVSPQHFGDGTRLSIL.

This clonotype was counted between two and nine times. The rearrangement joins TRBV7-9 to TRBJ2-2; 7 nucleotides line up with TRBD2. Trimming took 6 bases from V and 1 from J; bases not matched to a gene: 5. CDR1 is SEHNR, CDR2 FQNEAQ, per germline (reference sequence). The CDR3 consists of 15 residues. DNA of the CDR3: TGTGCCAGCAGAGAGAGCGGGAAGAACACCGGGGAGCTGTTTTTT. It is translated as CASRESGKNTGELFF.